Below, 20 T cell receptor beta chains from the same sample are listed, as sequenced in a study of blood T cell repertoires in COVID-19. The data were produced by immunoSEQ multiplex PCR, yet TCRdb's version contains in-frame clones alone and is incomplete. The table includes approximately 100,000 clones, roughly 90% detected once. The specimen was peripheral blood. These receptors came from a woman aged 80 or older in a cohort sampled during active COVID-19.

The genes are TRBV19 and TRBJ1-5; D gene ambiguous. Per germline, CDR1 LNHDA and CDR2 SQIVND (reference sequence). The V end was cut by 4 bases, the J end by 1 base, with 14 bases between. The CDR3 extends over 16 amino acids. The CDR3 reads CASSTLPGVSNQPQHF. Here the CDR3 DNA reads TGTGCCAGTAGTACTCTCCCCGGGGTCAGCAATCAGCCCCAGCATTTT. Complete variable domain (other parts from reference TRBV19 and TRBJ1-5): DGGITQSPKYLFRKEGQNVTLSCEQNLNHDAMYWYRQDPGQGLRLIYYSQIVNDFQKGDIAEGYSVSREKKESFPLTVTSAQKNPTAFYLCASSTLPGVSNQPQHFGDGTRLSIL.

The CDR3 bases are TGTGCCAGCAGCGTGGGGGGTGAGGGAAACACTGAAGCTTTCTTT. Its protein is CASSVGGEGNTEAFF. The chain links TRBV9 to TRBJ1-1; D may be TRBD1 (5 bases). Germline values: CDR1 SGDLS, CDR2 YYNGEE. The ends were cut back, 2 bases at V and 2 bases at J, with 13 bases in the middle. This CDR3 has 15 residues.

The chain has TRBV4-1 and TRBJ1-1; weak D call: TRBD1 (6 bases). Deletions cut 0 bases from V and 0 bases from J, with 8 bases between. CDR3 length: 15 residues. CDR1 and CDR2 from the germline V gene are MGHRA and YSYEKL. The CDR3 loop is CASSQETGLNTEAFF. The CDR3 region has the DNA TGCGCCAGCAGCCAAGAAACAGGGTTGAACACTGAAGCTTTCTTT.

The chain links TRBV2 to TRBJ2-7, with 11 bases aligning to TRBD2. Germline CDR1 SNHLY, CDR2 FYNNEI. V lost 5 bases, J lost 6 bases, and 6 bases stayed unmatched. The CDR3 contains 14 residues. The CDR3 DNA reads as TGTGCCAGCAGTCCCGGGACTAGCGGTCGCGAGCAGTACTTC. Translation gives CASSPGTSGREQYF.

The V call is TRBV2, the J call TRBJ1-4, with a possible D match to TRBD1 (5 bases). Germline CDR1 SNHLY, CDR2 FYNNEI. V was cut by 3 bases and J by 5 bases, with 22 bases left in between. The CDR3 length is 18 residues. This chain's CDR3 is CASSDQGWDDISNEKLFF. The CDR3 DNA follows: TGTGCCAGCAGTGACCAGGGTTGGGATGATATTAGCAATGAAAAACTGTTTTTT.

This clone was detected once. This rearrangement joins TRBV6-1 to TRBJ2-3; a weak D match, TRBD2 (7 bases). V was shortened by 3 bases and J by 0 bases, with 13 bases between the two germline ends. This CDR3 has 16 residues. CDR1 MNHNS and CDR2 SASEGT come from the germline V gene. CDR3 region: CASSESGGRSTDTQYF. The CDR3 DNA reads TGTGCCAGCAGTGAGTCCGGGGGGCGAAGCACAGATACGCAGTATTTT.

V gene TRBV7-9 combines with J gene TRBJ2-5; D is possibly TRBD1 (6 bases). The CDR3 is 14 residues long. Germline CDR1 reads SEHNR; CDR2 reads FQNEAQ (reference sequence). The V end lost 2 bases, the J end lost 4 bases, and 11 bases lay between the germline ends. The CDR3 region has the DNA TGTGCCAGCAGCTTAACCGACAGGACAGAGACCCAGTACTTC. The encoded protein is CASSLTDRTETQYF.

This clone appeared once. V gene TRBV6-5 combines with J gene TRBJ2-1; TRBD1 aligns across 8 bases. Unmatched junction bases numbered 10, after V lost 10 bases and J lost 2 bases. The CDR3 consists of 15 residues. The V gene's germline CDR1 is MNHEY and CDR2 SVGAGI. CDR3 DNA sequence: TGTGCCACCTCCACCCAGGGGGCCCCCTACAATGAGCAGTTCTTC. Amino acid sequence: CATSTQGAPYNEQFF.

This sequence joins TRBV10-3 and TRBJ2-5; D remains ambiguous. This CDR3 has 14 residues. Trimming removed 0 bases at V and 5 bases at J, with 10 bases between. The germline CDR1 and CDR2 sequences are ENHRY and SYGVKD. CDR3 loop: CAISESRSPETQYF. DNA of the CDR3: TGTGCCATCAGTGAGTCGAGATCGCCGGAGACCCAGTACTTC.

The chain couples TRBV28 to TRBJ2-1; weak D call: TRBD1 (6 bases). The V gene's germline CDR1 is MDHEN and CDR2 SYDVKM. Trimming removed 4 bases at V and 6 bases at J, with 10 bases between. The CDR3 spans 13 residues. The CDR3 spells CASSSRDTNEQFF. The CDR3 nucleotides are TGTGCCAGCAGTTCGAGGGACACCAATGAGCAGTTCTTC.

This clone showed up just once. Within the sample, other DNA sequences also encode this same CDR3. This chain joins TRBV7-2 and TRBJ1-5; weak D call: TRBD1 (5 bases). V was clipped by 1 base and J by 2 bases, with 9 bases between them. The CDR3 spans 15 residues. CDR1 and CDR2 (germline): SGHTA, FQGNSA. Here the CDR3 DNA reads TGTGCCAGCAGCTTAGTGCAGGGTGGCAATCAGCCCCAGCATTTT. Its translation is CASSLVQGGNQPQHF.

The chain uses TRBV6-5 and TRBJ1-3, with D possibly matching TRBD1 (6 bases). Germline V gene lookup returns CDR1 MNHEY and CDR2 SVGAGI. Trimming stripped 7 bases from V and 6 bases from J, with 16 bases between. The CDR3 extends over 14 amino acids. CDR3 in DNA: TGTGCCAGCACCCCGGGACAACCTGTAAACACCATATATTTT. It codes for CASTPGQPVNTIYF.

The genes are TRBV11-2 and TRBJ1-3, with D perhaps TRBD1 (6 bases). Per germline, CDR1 SGHAT and CDR2 FQNNGV. This CDR3 is 15 amino acids long. V shed 3 bases and J shed 0 bases, with 9 bases lying between them. CDR3 amino acids: CASSFQDSSGNTIYF. The CDR3 DNA reads TGTGCCAGCAGCTTCCAGGACAGCTCTGGAAACACCATATATTTT.

The chain combines TRBV29-1 with TRBJ2-1; tentative D call: TRBD2 (6 bases). Germline assignment: CDR1 SQVTM and CDR2 ANQGSEA. CDR3 length: 14 amino acids. V was shortened by 4 bases and J by 3 bases, with 13 bases between the two germline ends. In DNA form, the CDR3 reads TGCAGCGTTGCTGTTGGCGGGATCTACAATGAGCAGTTCTTC. Protein sequence: CSVAVGGIYNEQFF.

The rearrangement links TRBV9 to TRBJ2-2; D is perhaps TRBD2 (6 bases). The ends were cut back, 1 base at V and 1 base at J, with 14 bases in the middle. Looked up from germline, CDR1 is SGDLS and CDR2 is YYNGEE. The CDR3 sequence is 17 residues long. CDR3 sequence reads: CASSVTILARNTGELFF. The CDR3 DNA sequence: TGTGCCAGCAGCGTAACAATCCTAGCGCGGAACACCGGGGAGCTGTTTTTT. Using reference TRBV9 and TRBJ2-2 for the parts outside the CDR3, the full variable domain is DSGVTQTPKHLITATGQRVTLRCSPRSGDLSVYWYQQSLDQGLQFLIQYYNGEERAKGNILERFSAQQFPDLHSELNLSSLELGDSALYFCASSVTILARNTGELFFGEGSRLTVL.

J is TRBJ2-5 and V is TRBV7-9; 7 nucleotides agree with TRBD1. Looked up from germline, CDR1 is SEHNR and CDR2 is FQNEAQ (reference sequence). CDR3 size: 14 residues. Trimming at V came to 7 bases and at J to 3 bases, leaving 8 bases not matched to a gene. CDR3 residues: CASTQGTAKETQYF. CDR3 sequence (DNA): TGTGCCAGCACCCAAGGGACAGCAAAAGAGACCCAGTACTTC.

The V call is TRBV29-1, the J call TRBJ2-7; 10 bases are shared with TRBD2. V trimming: 7 bases; J trimming: 6 bases; junction bases outside the gene matches: 9. The CDR3 has 13 amino acids. Germline assignment: CDR1 SQVTM and CDR2 ANQGSEA. The CDR3 DNA follows: TGCAGCGGGCTAGCGGGAGTAGCCTCCGAGCAGTACTTC. This codes for CSGLAGVASEQYF.

This rearrangement joins TRBV4-2 to TRBJ2-3; TRBD2 matches at 9 bases. The CDR3 covers 18 residues. Trimming took 1 base from V and 2 from J; bases not matched to a gene: 10. CDR1 and CDR2 (germline): LGHNA, YNFKEQ. CDR3 bases: TGTGCCAGCAGCCAAGGGCCCCTCCGACTAGCGGCCACAGATACGCAGTATTTT. Translating it yields CASSQGPLRLAATDTQYF.

This clone occurred a few times. The chain uses TRBV9 and TRBJ2-3; 7 positions agree with TRBD1. From germline, CDR1 is SGDLS and CDR2 YYNGEE. With 4 bases clipped from V and 3 bases from J, the junction kept 8 bases outside the gene matches. The CDR3 length is 15 residues. CDR3 sequence: CASSPKTGLTDTQYF. CDR3 nucleotide sequence: TGTGCCAGCAGCCCCAAGACAGGGTTAACAGATACGCAGTATTTT.

The gene calls are TRBV2 and TRBJ2-7, with D possibly matching TRBD1 (6 bases). There are 17 residues in the CDR3. The germline CDR1 and CDR2 sequences are SNHLY and FYNNEI. Deletions cut 7 bases from V and 0 bases from J, with 22 bases between. The CDR3 DNA reads as TGTGCCAGCATCCAAGACGCCGGGACACTGAGCTCCTACGAGCAGTACTTC. It translates to CASIQDAGTLSSYEQYF.